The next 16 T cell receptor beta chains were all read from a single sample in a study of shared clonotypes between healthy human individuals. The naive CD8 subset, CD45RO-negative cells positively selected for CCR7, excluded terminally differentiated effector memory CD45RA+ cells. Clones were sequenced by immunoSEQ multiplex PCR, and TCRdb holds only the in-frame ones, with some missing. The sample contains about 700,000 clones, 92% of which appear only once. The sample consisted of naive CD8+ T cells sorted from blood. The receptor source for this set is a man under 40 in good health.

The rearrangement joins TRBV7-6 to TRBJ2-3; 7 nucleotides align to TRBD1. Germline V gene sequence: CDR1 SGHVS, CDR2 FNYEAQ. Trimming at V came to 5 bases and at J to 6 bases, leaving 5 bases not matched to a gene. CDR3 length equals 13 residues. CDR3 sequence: CASSRRGWDTQYF. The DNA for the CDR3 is TGTGCCAGCAGCCGCAGGGGGTGGGATACGCAGTATTTT.

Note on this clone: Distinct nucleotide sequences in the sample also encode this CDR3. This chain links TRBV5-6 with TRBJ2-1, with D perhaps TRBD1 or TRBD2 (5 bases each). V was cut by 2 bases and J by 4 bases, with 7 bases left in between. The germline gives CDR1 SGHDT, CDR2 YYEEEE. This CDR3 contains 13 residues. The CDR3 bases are TGTGCCAGCAGCTTTGGGACGTACAATGAGCAGTTCTTC. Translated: CASSFGTYNEQFF.

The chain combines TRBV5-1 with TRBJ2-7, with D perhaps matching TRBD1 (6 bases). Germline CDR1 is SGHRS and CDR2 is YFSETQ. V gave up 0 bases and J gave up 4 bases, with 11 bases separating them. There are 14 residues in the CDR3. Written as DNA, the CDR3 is TGCGCCAGCAGCTTGGGGACAGCAATTTACGAGCAGTACTTC. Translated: CASSLGTAIYEQYF.

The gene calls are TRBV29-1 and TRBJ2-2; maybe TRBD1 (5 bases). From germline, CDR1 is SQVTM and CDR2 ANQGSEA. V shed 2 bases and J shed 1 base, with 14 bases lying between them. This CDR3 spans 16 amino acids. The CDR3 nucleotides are TGCAGCGTTGAATCTGGGGTGGGGCGGAACACCGGGGAGCTGTTTTTT. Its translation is CSVESGVGRNTGELFF.

CDR3: CASSLDGDTQYF. The CDR3 DNA follows: TGTGCCAGCAGCTTGGACGGAGATACGCAGTATTTT. The chain recombines TRBV7-9 with TRBJ2-3; no reliable D call. This CDR3 has 12 amino acids. The V end was cut by 3 bases, the J end by 5 bases, with 6 bases between. Germline CDR1 is SEHNR and CDR2 is FQNEAQ (reference sequence).

The CDR3 protein is CASSQGLAGWESTDTQYF. For the CDR3, the DNA is TGTGCCAGCAGCCAGGGACTAGCGGGATGGGAGAGCACAGATACGCAGTATTTT. The chain carries TRBV7-9 and TRBJ2-3; 13 bases are a match to TRBD2. This CDR3 spans 18 amino acids. The germline V gene has CDR1 SEHNR and CDR2 FQNEAQ (reference sequence). Unmatched junction bases numbered 8, after V lost 5 bases and J lost 0 bases.

DNA of the CDR3: TGTGCCAGCAGGCCCCCCCTTGGACTAGATGAGCAGTACTTC. Amino acid sequence: CASRPPLGLDEQYF. This chain uses TRBV5-5 with TRBJ2-7, with 7 bases identical to TRBD2. In germline, CDR1 is SGHKS, CDR2 YYEKEE (reference sequence). The CDR3 is made up of 14 amino acids. The V gene end was trimmed by 5 bases and the J gene end by 7 bases; junction bases not matched to a gene: 12.

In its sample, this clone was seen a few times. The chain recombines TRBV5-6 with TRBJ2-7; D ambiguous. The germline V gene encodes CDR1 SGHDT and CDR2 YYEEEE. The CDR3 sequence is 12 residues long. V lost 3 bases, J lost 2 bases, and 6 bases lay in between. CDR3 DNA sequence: TGTGCCAGCAGCTCGGACCCCTACGAGCAGTACTTC. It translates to CASSSDPYEQYF.

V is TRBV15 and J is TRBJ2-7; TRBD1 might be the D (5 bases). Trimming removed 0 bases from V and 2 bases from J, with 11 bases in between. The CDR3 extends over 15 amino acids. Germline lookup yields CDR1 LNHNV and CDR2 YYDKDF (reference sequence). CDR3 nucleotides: TGTGCCACCAGCAGAGATCGAACAGGTACCTACGAGCAGTACTTC. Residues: CATSRDRTGTYEQYF.

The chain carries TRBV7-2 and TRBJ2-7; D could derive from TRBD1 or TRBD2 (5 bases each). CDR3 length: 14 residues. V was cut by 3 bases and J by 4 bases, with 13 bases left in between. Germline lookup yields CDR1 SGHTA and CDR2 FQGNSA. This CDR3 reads CASSLGPYGYEQYF. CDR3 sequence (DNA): TGTGCCAGCAGCTTGGGACCGTACGGGTACGAGCAGTACTTC.

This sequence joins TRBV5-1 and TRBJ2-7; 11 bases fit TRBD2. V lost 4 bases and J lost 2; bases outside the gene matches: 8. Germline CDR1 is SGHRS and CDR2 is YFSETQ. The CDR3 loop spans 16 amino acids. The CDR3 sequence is CASSQIAGGLAYEQYF. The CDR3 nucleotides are TGCGCCAGCAGCCAGATAGCGGGAGGGCTGGCCTACGAGCAGTACTTC.

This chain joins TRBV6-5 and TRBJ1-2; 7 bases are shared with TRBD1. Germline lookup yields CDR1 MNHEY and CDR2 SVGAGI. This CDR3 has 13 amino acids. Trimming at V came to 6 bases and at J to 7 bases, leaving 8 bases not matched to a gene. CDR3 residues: CASSPRDSSGYTF. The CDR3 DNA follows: TGTGCCAGCAGCCCCCGGGACAGTTCTGGCTACACCTTC.

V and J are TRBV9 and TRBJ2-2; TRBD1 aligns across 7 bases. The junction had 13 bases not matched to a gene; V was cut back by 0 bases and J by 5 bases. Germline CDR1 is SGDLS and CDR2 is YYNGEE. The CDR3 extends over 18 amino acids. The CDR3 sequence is CASSVDEGGTPRTGELFF. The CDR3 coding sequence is TGTGCCAGCAGCGTAGATGAAGGGGGCACGCCGCGGACCGGGGAGCTGTTTTTT.

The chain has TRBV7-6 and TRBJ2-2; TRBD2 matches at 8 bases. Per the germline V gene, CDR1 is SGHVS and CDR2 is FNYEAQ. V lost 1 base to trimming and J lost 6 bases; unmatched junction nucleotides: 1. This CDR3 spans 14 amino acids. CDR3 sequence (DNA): TGTGCCAGCAGCTTAGGGACTAGCCCCGGGGAGCTGTTTTTT. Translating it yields CASSLGTSPGELFF.

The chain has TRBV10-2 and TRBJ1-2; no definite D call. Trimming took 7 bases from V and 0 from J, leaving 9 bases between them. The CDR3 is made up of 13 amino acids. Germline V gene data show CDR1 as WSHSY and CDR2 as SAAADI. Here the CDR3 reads CASTNTANYGYTF. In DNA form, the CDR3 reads TGCGCCAGCACTAATACAGCTAACTATGGCTACACCTTC.

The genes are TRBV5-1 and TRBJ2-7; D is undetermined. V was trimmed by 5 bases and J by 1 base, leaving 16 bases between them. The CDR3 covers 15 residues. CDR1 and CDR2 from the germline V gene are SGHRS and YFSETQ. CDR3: CASRAPPDGSYEQYF. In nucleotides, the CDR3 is TGCGCCAGCAGAGCGCCTCCGGACGGATCCTACGAGCAGTACTTC.